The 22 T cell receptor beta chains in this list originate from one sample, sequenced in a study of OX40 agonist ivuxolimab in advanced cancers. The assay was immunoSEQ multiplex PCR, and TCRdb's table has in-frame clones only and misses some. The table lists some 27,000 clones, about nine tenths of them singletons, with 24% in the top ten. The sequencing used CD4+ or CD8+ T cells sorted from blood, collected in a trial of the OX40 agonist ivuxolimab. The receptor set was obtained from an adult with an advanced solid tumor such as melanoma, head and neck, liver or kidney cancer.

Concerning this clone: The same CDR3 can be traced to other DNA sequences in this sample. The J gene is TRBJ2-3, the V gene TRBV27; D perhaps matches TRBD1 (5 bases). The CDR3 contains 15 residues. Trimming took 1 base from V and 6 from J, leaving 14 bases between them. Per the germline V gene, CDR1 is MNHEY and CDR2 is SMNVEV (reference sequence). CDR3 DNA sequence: TGTGCCAGCAGTTTATATTTCAGGGTTTCGGATACGCAGTATTTT. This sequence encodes CASSLYFRVSDTQYF.

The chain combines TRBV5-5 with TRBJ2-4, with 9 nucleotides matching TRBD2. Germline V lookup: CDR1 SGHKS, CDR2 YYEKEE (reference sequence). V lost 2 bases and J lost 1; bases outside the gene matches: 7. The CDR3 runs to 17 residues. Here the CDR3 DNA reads TGTGCCAGCAGCTTTAGTGGGCGGGAGGGTGCCAAAAACATTCAGTACTTC. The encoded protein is CASSFSGREGAKNIQYF.

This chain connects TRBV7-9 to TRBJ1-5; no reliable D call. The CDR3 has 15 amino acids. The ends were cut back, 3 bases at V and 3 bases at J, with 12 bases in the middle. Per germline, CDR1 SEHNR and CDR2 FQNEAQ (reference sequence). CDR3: CASSLGIKNNQPQHF. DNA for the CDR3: TGTGCCAGCAGCTTGGGGATTAAGAACAATCAGCCCCAGCATTTT.

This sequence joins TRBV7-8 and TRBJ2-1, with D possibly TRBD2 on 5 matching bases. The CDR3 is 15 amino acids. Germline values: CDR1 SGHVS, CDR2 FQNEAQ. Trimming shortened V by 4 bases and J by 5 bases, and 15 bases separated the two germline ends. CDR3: CASSSTLSGNNEQFF. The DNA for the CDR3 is TGTGCCAGCAGCTCGACCCTTTCGGGGAACAATGAGCAGTTCTTC.

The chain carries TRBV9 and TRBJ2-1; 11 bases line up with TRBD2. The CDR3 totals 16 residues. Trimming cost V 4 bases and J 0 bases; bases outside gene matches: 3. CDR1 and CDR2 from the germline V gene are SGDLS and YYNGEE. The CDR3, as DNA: TGTGCCAGCAGCCCTAGCGGGGGGAGCTCCTACAATGAGCAGTTCTTC. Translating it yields CASSPSGGSSYNEQFF. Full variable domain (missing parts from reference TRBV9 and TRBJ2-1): DSGVTQTPKHLITATGQRVTLRCSPRSGDLSVYWYQQSLDQGLQFLIQYYNGEERAKGNILERFSAQQFPDLHSELNLSSLELGDSALYFCASSPSGGSSYNEQFFGPGTRLTVL.

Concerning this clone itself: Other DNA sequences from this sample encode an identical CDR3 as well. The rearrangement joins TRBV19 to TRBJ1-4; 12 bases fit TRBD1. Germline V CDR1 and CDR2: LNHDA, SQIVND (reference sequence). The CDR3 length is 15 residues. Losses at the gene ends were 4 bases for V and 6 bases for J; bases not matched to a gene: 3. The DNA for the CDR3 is TGTGCCAGTAGTAGGGGGACAGGGGGCGATGAAAAACTGTTTTTT. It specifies CASSRGTGGDEKLFF.

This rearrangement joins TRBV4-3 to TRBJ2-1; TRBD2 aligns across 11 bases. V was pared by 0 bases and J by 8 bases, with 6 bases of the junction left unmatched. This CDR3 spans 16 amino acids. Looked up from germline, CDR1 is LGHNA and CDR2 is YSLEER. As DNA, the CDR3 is TGCGCCAGCAGCCAAGATGGAACTAGCGGGAGCTATGAGCAGTTCTTC. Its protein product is CASSQDGTSGSYEQFF.

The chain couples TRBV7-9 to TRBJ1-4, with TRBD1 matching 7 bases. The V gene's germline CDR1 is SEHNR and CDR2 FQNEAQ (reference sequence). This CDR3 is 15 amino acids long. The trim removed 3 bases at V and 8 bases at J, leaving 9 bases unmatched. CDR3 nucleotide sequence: TGTGCCAGCAGCTTGGGAGGGGGCGGCGAAGAAAAACTGTTTTTT. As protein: CASSLGGGGEEKLFF.

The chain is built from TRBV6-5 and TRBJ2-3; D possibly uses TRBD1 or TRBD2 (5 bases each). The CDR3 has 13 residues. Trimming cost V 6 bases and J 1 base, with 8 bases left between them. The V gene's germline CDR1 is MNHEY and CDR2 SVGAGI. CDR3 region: CASRGRRTDTQYF. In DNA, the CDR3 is TGTGCCAGCAGGGGACGCCGCACAGATACGCAGTATTTT.

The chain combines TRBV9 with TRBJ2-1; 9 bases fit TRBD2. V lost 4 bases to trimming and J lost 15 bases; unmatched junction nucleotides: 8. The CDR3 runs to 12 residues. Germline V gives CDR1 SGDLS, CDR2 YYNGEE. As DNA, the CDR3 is TGTGCCAGCAGCCCGAATAGCGGGAGTCGGTTCTTC. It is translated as CASSPNSGSRFF.

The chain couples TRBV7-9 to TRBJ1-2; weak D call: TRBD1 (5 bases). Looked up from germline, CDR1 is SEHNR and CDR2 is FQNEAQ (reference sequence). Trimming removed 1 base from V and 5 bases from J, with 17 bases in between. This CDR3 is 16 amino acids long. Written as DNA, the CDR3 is TGTGCCAGCAGCTTAGAGGGCCCACCCGGGGGATATGGCTACACCTTC. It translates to CASSLEGPPGGYGYTF.

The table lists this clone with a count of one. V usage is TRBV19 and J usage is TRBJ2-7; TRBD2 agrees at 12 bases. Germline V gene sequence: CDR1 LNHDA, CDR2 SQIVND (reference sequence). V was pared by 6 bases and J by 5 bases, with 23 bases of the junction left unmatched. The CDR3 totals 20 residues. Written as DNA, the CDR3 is TGTGCCAGTAGCATCGTCGTCGGAAGTCTAGCGGGAGGGCCAGGGGACGAGCAGTACTTC. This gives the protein CASSIVVGSLAGGPGDEQYF.

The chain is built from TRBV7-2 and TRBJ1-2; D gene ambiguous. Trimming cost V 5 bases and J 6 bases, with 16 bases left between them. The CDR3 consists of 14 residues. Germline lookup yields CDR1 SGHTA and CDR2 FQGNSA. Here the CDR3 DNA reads TGTGCCAGCAGCCCCCCCGGCAGGTATGATGGCTACACCTTC. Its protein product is CASSPPGRYDGYTF.

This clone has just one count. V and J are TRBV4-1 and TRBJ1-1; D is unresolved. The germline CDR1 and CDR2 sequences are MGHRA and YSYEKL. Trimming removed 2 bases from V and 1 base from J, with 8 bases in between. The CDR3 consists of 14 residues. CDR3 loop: CASSQRTANTEAFF. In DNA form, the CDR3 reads TGCGCCAGCAGCCAAAGGACCGCGAACACTGAAGCTTTCTTT.

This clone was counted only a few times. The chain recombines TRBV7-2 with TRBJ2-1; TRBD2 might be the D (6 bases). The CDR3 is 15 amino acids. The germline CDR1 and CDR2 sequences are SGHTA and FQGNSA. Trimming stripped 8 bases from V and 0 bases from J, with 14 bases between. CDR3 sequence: CASLAGRSSYNEQFF. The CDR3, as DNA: TGTGCCAGCCTCGCGGGACGGAGCTCCTACAATGAGCAGTTCTTC. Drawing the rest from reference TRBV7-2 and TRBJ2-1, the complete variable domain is GAGVSQSPSNKVTEKGKDVELRCDPISGHTALYWYRQSLGQGLEFLIYFQGNSAPDKSGLPSDRFSAERTGGSVSTLTIQRTQQEDSAVYLCASLAGRSSYNEQFFGPGTRLTVL.

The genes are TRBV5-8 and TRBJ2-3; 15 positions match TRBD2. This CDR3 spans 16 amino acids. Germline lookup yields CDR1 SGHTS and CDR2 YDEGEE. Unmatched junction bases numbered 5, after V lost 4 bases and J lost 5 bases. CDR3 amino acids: CASSPGLAGGQDTQYF. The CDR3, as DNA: TGTGCCAGCAGCCCGGGACTAGCGGGAGGTCAAGATACGCAGTATTTT.

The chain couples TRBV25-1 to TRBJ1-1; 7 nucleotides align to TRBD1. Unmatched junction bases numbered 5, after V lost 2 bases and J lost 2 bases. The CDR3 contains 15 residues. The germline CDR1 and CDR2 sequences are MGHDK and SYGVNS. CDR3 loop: CASSERQGGNTEAFF. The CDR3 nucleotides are TGTGCCAGCAGTGAAAGACAGGGTGGAAACACTGAAGCTTTCTTT.

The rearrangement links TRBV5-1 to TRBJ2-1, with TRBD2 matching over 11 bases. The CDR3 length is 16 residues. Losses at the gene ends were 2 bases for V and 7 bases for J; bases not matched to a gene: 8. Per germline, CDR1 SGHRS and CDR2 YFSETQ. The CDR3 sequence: CASSFTTSGSRNEQFF. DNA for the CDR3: TGCGCCAGCAGCTTTACCACTAGCGGGAGTAGAAATGAGCAGTTCTTC.

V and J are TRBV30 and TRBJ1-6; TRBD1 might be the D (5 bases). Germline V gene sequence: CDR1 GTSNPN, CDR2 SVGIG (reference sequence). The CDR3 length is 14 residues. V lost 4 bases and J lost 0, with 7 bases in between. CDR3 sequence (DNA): TGTGCCTGGACAGGGAGCTCCTATAATTCACCCCTCCACTTT. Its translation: CAWTGSSYNSPLHF.

CDR3 coding DNA: TGTGCCAGCAGCGTAGGTGGTAGTGTCCTGGCGGGGGTTTACACTGAAGCTTTCTTT. It encodes CASSVGGSVLAGVYTEAFF. The chain couples TRBV9 to TRBJ1-1; possibly TRBD1 for D (5 bases). Trimming pared 0 bases from V and 3 bases from J, leaving 24 bases between. CDR3 size: 19 residues. The germline V gene has CDR1 SGDLS and CDR2 YYNGEE. Complete variable domain (other parts from reference TRBV9 and TRBJ1-1): DSGVTQTPKHLITATGQRVTLRCSPRSGDLSVYWYQQSLDQGLQFLIQYYNGEERAKGNILERFSAQQFPDLHSELNLSSLELGDSALYFCASSVGGSVLAGVYTEAFFGQGTRLTVV.

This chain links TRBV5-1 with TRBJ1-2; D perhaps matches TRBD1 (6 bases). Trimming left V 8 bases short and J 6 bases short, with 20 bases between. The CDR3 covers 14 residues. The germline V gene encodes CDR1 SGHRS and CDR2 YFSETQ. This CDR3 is CARGTRGRVDGYTF. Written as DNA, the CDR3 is TGCGCCAGGGGTACCAGGGGAAGAGTCGATGGCTACACCTTC.

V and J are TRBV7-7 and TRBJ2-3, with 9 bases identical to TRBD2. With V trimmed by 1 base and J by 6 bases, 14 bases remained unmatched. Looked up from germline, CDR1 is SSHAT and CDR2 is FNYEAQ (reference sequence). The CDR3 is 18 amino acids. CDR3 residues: CASSLGSSGRLGGDTQYF. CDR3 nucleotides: TGTGCCAGCAGCTTAGGATCGAGCGGGAGGCTAGGGGGCGATACGCAGTATTTT. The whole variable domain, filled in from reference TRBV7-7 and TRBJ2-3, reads GAGVSQSPRYKVTKRGQDVTLRCDPISSHATLYWYQQALGQGPEFLTYFNYEAQPDKSGLPSDRFSAERPEGSISTLTIQRTEQRDSAMYRCASSLGSSGRLGGDTQYFGPGTRLTVL.